A single T cell receptor (beta chain) is shown here with its context. Its target is not known. The sample belongs to a study of T cell clones after liver transplantation. About the study: A pre-transplant mixed lymphocyte reaction with TCRbeta sequencing defined graft-donor-reactive clones followed in post-transplant blood. Patients counted as tolerant after at least one year off all immunosuppression, enzymes not exceeding twice normal. Notes on the study in general: In most of the 8 subjects, circulating graft-donor-reactive CD4 TCRbeta sequences fell significantly after transplant.

The V segment lost 3 bases and the J segment 5 bases; nucleotides outside the gene matches: 4. CDR3 size: 15 residues. The germline gives CDR1 LNHDA, CDR2 SQIVND (reference sequence). Generated by immunoSEQ multiplex PCR, the TCRdb table keeps only in-frame clones and is missing some. The data contain tens of thousands of clones, over 85% of them singletons. This sequence was found in a human donor who received a liver transplant. This rearrangement joins TRBV19 to TRBJ2-3; 11 bases fit TRBD2. Specimen: CD4+ T cells from blood, collected before liver transplant. The CDR3 loop is CASSMTSGKIDTQYF. DNA of the CDR3: TGTGCCAGTAGTATGACTAGCGGGAAGATAGATACGCAGTATTTT.